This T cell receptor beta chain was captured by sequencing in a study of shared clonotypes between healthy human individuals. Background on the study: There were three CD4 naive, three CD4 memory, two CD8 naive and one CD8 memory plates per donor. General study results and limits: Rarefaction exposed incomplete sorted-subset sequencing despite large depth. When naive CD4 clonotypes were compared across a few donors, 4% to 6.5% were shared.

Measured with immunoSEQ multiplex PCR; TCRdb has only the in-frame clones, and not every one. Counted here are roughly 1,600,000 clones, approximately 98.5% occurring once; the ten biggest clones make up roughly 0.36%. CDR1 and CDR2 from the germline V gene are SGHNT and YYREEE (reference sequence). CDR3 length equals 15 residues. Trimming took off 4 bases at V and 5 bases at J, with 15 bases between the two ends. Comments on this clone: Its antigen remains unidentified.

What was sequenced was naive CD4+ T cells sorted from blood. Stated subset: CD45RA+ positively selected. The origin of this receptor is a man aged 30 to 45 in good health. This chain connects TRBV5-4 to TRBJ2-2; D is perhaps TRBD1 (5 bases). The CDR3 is CASSLDSSRTGELFF. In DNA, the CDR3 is TGTGCCAGCAGCCTCGACAGCTCCCGGACCGGGGAGCTGTTTTTT.